One sample yielded the 27 T cell receptor beta chains listed below, sequenced in a study of shared clonotypes between healthy human individuals. Naive CD8 cells comprised CD45RO-negative, CCR7-positively selected cells, excluding terminally differentiated effector memory CD45RA+ cells. TCRdb keeps only in-frame clones here, not all; method: immunoSEQ multiplex PCR. This sample has nearly 2 million clones, with approximately 94% found just once. The source material was naive CD8+ T cells sorted from blood. Receptors originate from a man between 18 and 35 years old in good health.

The J gene is TRBJ2-5, the V gene TRBV11-2; a possible D gene is TRBD2 (7 bases). Germline V gene sequence: CDR1 SGHAT, CDR2 FQNNGV. This CDR3 has 17 residues. V was clipped by 5 bases and J by 2 bases, with 21 bases between them. The CDR3 region has the DNA TGTGCCAGCAGCCCTAGAAGGGGGACTAATGTTCAAGAGACCCAGTACTTC. Encoded protein: CASSPRRGTNVQETQYF.

This chain joins TRBV5-3 and TRBJ2-7; the match to TRBD1 covers 11 bases. TRBV5-3 is known as an ORF, though its function is uncertain. V was pared by 2 bases and J by 7 bases, with 17 bases of the junction left unmatched. The length of the CDR3 is 18 residues. As DNA, the CDR3 is TGTGCCAGAAGCTTACGGACAGGGGGCGCATGGGAAACAACAGAGCAGTACTTC. It yields the protein CARSLRTGGAWETTEQYF.

This clone was seen a single time. The chain has TRBV10-3 and TRBJ1-4; D unclear. Looked up from germline, CDR1 is ENHRY and CDR2 is SYGVKD. V was trimmed by 5 bases and J by 0 bases, leaving 7 bases between them. The CDR3 runs 14 residues. The CDR3 spells CAISPGTTNEKLFF. In DNA form, the CDR3 reads TGTGCCATCAGTCCCGGGACAACTAATGAAAAACTGTTTTTT.

The chain uses TRBV14 and TRBJ2-1, with D uncertain. Germline lookup yields CDR1 SGHDN and CDR2 FVKESK. The CDR3 runs to 14 residues. Trimming left V 2 bases short and J 12 bases short, with 17 bases between. The CDR3 here is CASSQQGLRFWQFF. In nucleotides, the CDR3 is TGTGCCAGCAGCCAACAAGGTCTACGGTTTTGGCAGTTCTTC.

The chain employs TRBV7-6 and TRBJ2-7, with D perhaps matching TRBD1 or TRBD2 (5 bases each). Trimming took off 5 bases at V and 2 bases at J, with 16 bases between the two ends. Germline V CDR1 and CDR2: SGHVS, FNYEAQ. CDR3 length: 15 amino acids. The CDR3 sequence is CASSVGTQPPYEQYF. The CDR3 DNA is TGTGCCAGCAGCGTCGGGACCCAACCCCCCTACGAGCAGTACTTC.

This rearrangement joins TRBV6-5 to TRBJ1-2, with 7 nucleotides matching TRBD1. CDR3 length equals 14 residues. Looked up from germline, CDR1 is MNHEY and CDR2 is SVGAGI. J lost 2 bases, V lost 4 bases, and 4 bases had no gene match. The CDR3 loop reads CASSSMGQNYGYTF. In nucleotides, the CDR3 is TGTGCCAGCAGTTCCATGGGACAGAACTATGGCTACACCTTC.

For this clone: This sample includes further DNA sequences coding for the same CDR3. The chain has TRBV19 and TRBJ2-7; 9 positions agree with TRBD1. After removal of 5 bases from V and 4 bases from J, the junction contained 3 bases not matched to a gene. The CDR3 is made up of 13 amino acids. CDR1 is LNHDA, CDR2 SQIVND, per germline (reference sequence). CDR3 nucleotide sequence: TGTGCCAGTAGTCTTGGACAGGGGTACGAGCAGTACTTC. Translated, it gives CASSLGQGYEQYF. The whole variable domain, filled in from reference TRBV19 and TRBJ2-7, reads DGGITQSPKYLFRKEGQNVTLSCEQNLNHDAMYWYRQDPGQGLRLIYYSQIVNDFQKGDIAEGYSVSREKKESFPLTVTSAQKNPTAFYLCASSLGQGYEQYFGPGTRLTVT.

The J gene is TRBJ1-2, the V gene TRBV18; the D gene is possibly TRBD1 (6 bases). Germline V gene lookup returns CDR1 KGHSH and CDR2 LQKENI. V lost 8 bases, J lost 3 bases, and 19 bases lay in between. The CDR3 contains 15 residues. The CDR3 loop is CASTDSNRADYGYTF. In nucleotides, the CDR3 is TGTGCCAGCACCGATTCAAACAGGGCCGACTATGGCTACACCTTC.

CDR3 residues: CAWGSGELFF. The CDR3 nucleotides are TGTGCCTGGGGATCCGGGGAGCTGTTTTTT. The V call is TRBV30, the J call TRBJ2-2; D is undetermined. The CDR3 extends over 10 amino acids. V was cut by 5 bases and J by 6 bases, with 4 bases left in between. Germline V gene sequence: CDR1 GTSNPN, CDR2 SVGIG (reference sequence). The whole variable domain, filled in from reference TRBV30 and TRBJ2-2, reads SQTIHQWPATLVQPVGSPLSLECTVEGTSNPNLYWYRQAAGRGLQLLFYSVGIGQISSEVPQNLSASRPQDRQFILSSKKLLLSDSGFYLCAWGSGELFFGEGSRLTVL.

A few counts support this clone. The chain employs TRBV13 and TRBJ1-2; 7 nucleotides line up with TRBD1. This CDR3 is built from 14 residues. After removal of 5 bases from V and 6 bases from J, the junction contained 9 bases not matched to a gene. Per germline, CDR1 PRHDT and CDR2 FYEKMQ (reference sequence). The chain's CDR3 is CASSQSTGVHGYTF. The CDR3 region has the DNA TGTGCCAGCAGCCAATCAACAGGGGTACATGGCTACACCTTC.

V usage is TRBV9 and J usage is TRBJ1-4, with D maybe TRBD1 (6 bases). Germline assignment: CDR1 SGDLS and CDR2 YYNGEE. This CDR3 comprises 15 residues. With 3 bases removed from V and 4 bases from J, the gap between germline ends came to 13 bases. The DNA of the CDR3 is TGTGCCAGCAGCGCACTGACAGGAATTAATGAAAAACTGTTTTTT. This codes for CASSALTGINEKLFF.

The chain carries TRBV19 and TRBJ1-5, with 9 bases fitting TRBD1. The germline V gene encodes CDR1 LNHDA and CDR2 SQIVND (reference sequence). The CDR3 sequence is 19 residues long. V shed 3 bases, J shed 0 bases, and the junction held 12 bases outside the gene matches. The CDR3, as DNA: TGTGCCAGTAGTATCAGGTGGGACAGGGAGGGATATAGCAATCAGCCCCAGCATTTT. Encoded protein: CASSIRWDREGYSNQPQHF.

The chain couples TRBV19 to TRBJ1-5; D gene uncertain. The length of the CDR3 is 17 residues. The V gene's germline CDR1 is LNHDA and CDR2 SQIVND (reference sequence). Trimming shortened V by 9 bases and J by 2 bases, and 23 bases separated the two germline ends. CDR3 amino acids: CASSAEPLHIGNQPQHF. The CDR3 nucleotides read TGTGCCAGCTCCGCCGAACCGCTCCATATAGGCAATCAGCCCCAGCATTTT.

V gene TRBV11-2 combines with J gene TRBJ2-3; unclear D gene. V lost 5 bases and J 0 bases, leaving 9 bases between the germline ends. From germline, CDR1 is SGHAT and CDR2 FQNNGV. The CDR3 extends over 14 amino acids. Here the CDR3 DNA reads TGTGCCAGCAGCACAAGCATGAGCACAGATACGCAGTATTTT. It codes for CASSTSMSTDTQYF.

The chain combines TRBV6-5 with TRBJ2-7; D could derive from TRBD1 or TRBD2 (6 bases each). There are 13 residues in the CDR3. The germline V and J ends were trimmed by 6 bases and 5 bases, with 14 bases remaining between them. From germline, CDR1 is MNHEY and CDR2 SVGAGI. In nucleotides, the CDR3 is TGTGCCAGCAGCTACAGGGAGGAGAACGAGCAGTACTTC. Translating it yields CASSYREENEQYF.

The chain recombines TRBV2 with TRBJ2-7; 10 bases line up with TRBD2. J lost 6 bases, V lost 1 base, and 6 bases had no gene match. Germline CDR1 reads SNHLY; CDR2 reads FYNNEI. The CDR3 runs 15 residues. This chain's CDR3 is CASSEEPGLASEQYF. DNA of the CDR3: TGTGCCAGCAGTGAAGAACCGGGACTAGCGTCCGAGCAGTACTTC.

This sequence joins TRBV7-9 and TRBJ2-3; 8 nucleotides align to TRBD2. The CDR3 has 16 amino acids. The germline V gene encodes CDR1 SEHNR and CDR2 FQNEAQ (reference sequence). Trimming cost V 9 bases and J 3 bases; bases outside gene matches: 14. CDR3 residues: CASRNPGLVYTDTQYF. In DNA form, the CDR3 reads TGTGCCAGTCGGAATCCGGGACTAGTATATACAGATACGCAGTATTTT.

On this clone: Other DNA sequences in this specimen translate into the identical CDR3. The gene calls are TRBV4-1 and TRBJ2-7, with 8 bases matching TRBD1. Trimming removed 5 bases from V and 3 bases from J; junction bases left unmatched: 6. The germline gives CDR1 MGHRA, CDR2 YSYEKL. There are 14 residues in the CDR3. Here the CDR3 reads CASSLRTGSYEQYF. The CDR3 coding sequence is TGCGCCAGCAGCTTGCGGACAGGGAGCTACGAGCAGTACTTC.

This chain uses TRBV4-3 with TRBJ2-7; tentative D call: TRBD2 (5 bases). From germline, CDR1 is LGHNA and CDR2 YSLEER. The germline V and J ends were trimmed by 5 bases and 3 bases, with 11 bases remaining between them. This CDR3 has 13 amino acids. Here the CDR3 DNA reads TGCGCCAGCAGCTTTAGCGTGTTCTACGAGCAGTACTTC. Its protein is CASSFSVFYEQYF.

The V and J genes are TRBV11-2 and TRBJ2-7; D is undetermined. The CDR3 runs 14 residues. Germline CDR1 and CDR2: SGHAT and FQNNGV. V lost 2 bases and J 5 bases, leaving 13 bases between the germline ends. CDR3: CASSLSPPVDEQYF. The CDR3 DNA follows: TGTGCCAGCAGCTTATCTCCTCCAGTGGACGAGCAGTACTTC.

This rearrangement joins TRBV28 to TRBJ2-7, with 7 bases identical to TRBD1. The CDR3 consists of 14 residues. Losses at the gene ends were 5 bases for V and 6 bases for J; bases not matched to a gene: 10. Per the germline V gene, CDR1 is MDHEN and CDR2 is SYDVKM. DNA of the CDR3: TGTGCCAGCAGTCTTACAGGGGAAAGGGGCGAGCAGTACTTC. It codes for CASSLTGERGEQYF.

The rearrangement uses TRBV10-3 and TRBJ2-3; 7 nucleotides line up with TRBD1. V shed 3 bases, J shed 2 bases, and the junction held 14 bases outside the gene matches. Germline lookup yields CDR1 ENHRY and CDR2 SYGVKD. The CDR3 is 18 amino acids. The CDR3 coding sequence is TGTGCCATCAGTGATGACATCCGGGACAGACAATTCACAGATACGCAGTATTTT. This sequence encodes CAISDDIRDRQFTDTQYF.

The rearrangement links TRBV4-2 to TRBJ2-7; the D is unclear. Trimming shortened V by 4 bases and J by 3 bases, and 16 bases separated the two germline ends. The germline CDR1 and CDR2 sequences are LGHNA and YNFKEQ. The CDR3 totals 15 residues. The CDR3 sequence is CASSPEEGDRYEQYF. DNA of the CDR3: TGTGCCAGCAGCCCCGAAGAAGGAGATCGCTACGAGCAGTACTTC.

The V call is TRBV2, the J call TRBJ1-1; D is uncertain. The V and J ends lost 3 bases and 11 bases respectively, with 10 bases between them. Germline CDR1 reads SNHLY; CDR2 reads FYNNEI. The CDR3 totals 11 residues. CDR3 DNA sequence: TGTGCCAGCAGTGATACGGCCGTGGCTTTCTTT. It yields the protein CASSDTAVAFF.

The J gene is TRBJ2-7, the V gene TRBV9; TRBD1 or TRBD2 may be the D gene (5 bases each). The CDR3 extends over 16 amino acids. V gave up 0 bases and J gave up 2 bases, with 15 bases separating them. Germline V gives CDR1 SGDLS, CDR2 YYNGEE. The CDR3 spells CASSVGGGEGTYEQYF. The CDR3, as DNA: TGTGCCAGCAGCGTAGGGGGCGGTGAGGGGACCTACGAGCAGTACTTC. The full variable domain, in which reference TRBV9 and TRBJ2-7 provide the parts outside the CDR3, is DSGVTQTPKHLITATGQRVTLRCSPRSGDLSVYWYQQSLDQGLQFLIQYYNGEERAKGNILERFSAQQFPDLHSELNLSSLELGDSALYFCASSVGGGEGTYEQYFGPGTRLTVT.

The chain couples TRBV7-9 to TRBJ2-7; TRBD2 matches at 8 bases. Losses at the gene ends were 1 base for V and 3 bases for J; bases not matched to a gene: 8. Germline-derived CDR1 and CDR2 are SEHNR and FQNEAQ (reference sequence). CDR3 size: 16 residues. CDR3 region: CASSLGAGTRVYEQYF. CDR3 bases: TGTGCCAGCAGCTTAGGGGCCGGGACTAGAGTCTACGAGCAGTACTTC.

The rearrangement joins TRBV19 to TRBJ1-6; tentatively, D is TRBD1 (6 bases). Germline CDR1 LNHDA, CDR2 SQIVND (reference sequence). The CDR3 runs 16 residues. V lost 3 bases and J 5 bases, leaving 14 bases between the germline ends. Here the CDR3 DNA reads TGTGCCAGTAGTATCGGGGGGCCCCTCAATAATTCACCCCTCCACTTT. Translation gives CASSIGGPLNNSPLHF.